Presented here are 3 T cell receptor beta chains from one specimen sequenced in a study of cytomegalovirus exposure and HLA in healthy donors. Assay: immunoSEQ multiplex PCR; the TCRdb copy retains only in-frame clones and omits some. The sample includes 120,000 to 150,000 clones, about 88% of them seen just once. Sequenced sample: PBMCs. The receptors derive from a woman between 18 and 29 years old in good health and CMV-seropositive.

The chain has TRBV30 and TRBJ2-1; the D gene is possibly TRBD2 (5 bases). This CDR3 is built from 11 residues. V lost 5 bases, J lost 6 bases, and 8 bases lay in between. Germline CDR1 and CDR2: GTSNPN and SVGIG (reference sequence). The CDR3 sequence is CAWEGFNEQFF. The CDR3 nucleotides are TGTGCCTGGGAGGGATTCAATGAGCAGTTCTTC.

The chain's CDR3 is CASTLEGSGRLEKLFF. The CDR3 region has the DNA TGTGCCAGCACCCTGGAGGGGTCAGGCCGGCTTGAAAAACTGTTTTTT. The gene calls are TRBV5-6 and TRBJ1-4; weak D call: TRBD1 (5 bases). Trimming pared 6 bases from V and 7 bases from J, leaving 22 bases between. Germline V gene data show CDR1 as SGHDT and CDR2 as YYEEEE. The CDR3 has 16 residues.

This clone was recorded many times. J is TRBJ2-7 and V is TRBV11-2, with 14 bases fitting TRBD2. Germline V gene data show CDR1 as SGHAT and CDR2 as FQNNGV. The CDR3 is 16 amino acids. Trimming at V came to 5 bases and at J to 5 bases, leaving 8 bases not matched to a gene. The CDR3 protein is CASSPGTSGRGNEQYF. CDR3 nucleotide sequence: TGTGCCAGCAGCCCGGGGACTAGCGGGAGAGGCAACGAGCAGTACTTC.